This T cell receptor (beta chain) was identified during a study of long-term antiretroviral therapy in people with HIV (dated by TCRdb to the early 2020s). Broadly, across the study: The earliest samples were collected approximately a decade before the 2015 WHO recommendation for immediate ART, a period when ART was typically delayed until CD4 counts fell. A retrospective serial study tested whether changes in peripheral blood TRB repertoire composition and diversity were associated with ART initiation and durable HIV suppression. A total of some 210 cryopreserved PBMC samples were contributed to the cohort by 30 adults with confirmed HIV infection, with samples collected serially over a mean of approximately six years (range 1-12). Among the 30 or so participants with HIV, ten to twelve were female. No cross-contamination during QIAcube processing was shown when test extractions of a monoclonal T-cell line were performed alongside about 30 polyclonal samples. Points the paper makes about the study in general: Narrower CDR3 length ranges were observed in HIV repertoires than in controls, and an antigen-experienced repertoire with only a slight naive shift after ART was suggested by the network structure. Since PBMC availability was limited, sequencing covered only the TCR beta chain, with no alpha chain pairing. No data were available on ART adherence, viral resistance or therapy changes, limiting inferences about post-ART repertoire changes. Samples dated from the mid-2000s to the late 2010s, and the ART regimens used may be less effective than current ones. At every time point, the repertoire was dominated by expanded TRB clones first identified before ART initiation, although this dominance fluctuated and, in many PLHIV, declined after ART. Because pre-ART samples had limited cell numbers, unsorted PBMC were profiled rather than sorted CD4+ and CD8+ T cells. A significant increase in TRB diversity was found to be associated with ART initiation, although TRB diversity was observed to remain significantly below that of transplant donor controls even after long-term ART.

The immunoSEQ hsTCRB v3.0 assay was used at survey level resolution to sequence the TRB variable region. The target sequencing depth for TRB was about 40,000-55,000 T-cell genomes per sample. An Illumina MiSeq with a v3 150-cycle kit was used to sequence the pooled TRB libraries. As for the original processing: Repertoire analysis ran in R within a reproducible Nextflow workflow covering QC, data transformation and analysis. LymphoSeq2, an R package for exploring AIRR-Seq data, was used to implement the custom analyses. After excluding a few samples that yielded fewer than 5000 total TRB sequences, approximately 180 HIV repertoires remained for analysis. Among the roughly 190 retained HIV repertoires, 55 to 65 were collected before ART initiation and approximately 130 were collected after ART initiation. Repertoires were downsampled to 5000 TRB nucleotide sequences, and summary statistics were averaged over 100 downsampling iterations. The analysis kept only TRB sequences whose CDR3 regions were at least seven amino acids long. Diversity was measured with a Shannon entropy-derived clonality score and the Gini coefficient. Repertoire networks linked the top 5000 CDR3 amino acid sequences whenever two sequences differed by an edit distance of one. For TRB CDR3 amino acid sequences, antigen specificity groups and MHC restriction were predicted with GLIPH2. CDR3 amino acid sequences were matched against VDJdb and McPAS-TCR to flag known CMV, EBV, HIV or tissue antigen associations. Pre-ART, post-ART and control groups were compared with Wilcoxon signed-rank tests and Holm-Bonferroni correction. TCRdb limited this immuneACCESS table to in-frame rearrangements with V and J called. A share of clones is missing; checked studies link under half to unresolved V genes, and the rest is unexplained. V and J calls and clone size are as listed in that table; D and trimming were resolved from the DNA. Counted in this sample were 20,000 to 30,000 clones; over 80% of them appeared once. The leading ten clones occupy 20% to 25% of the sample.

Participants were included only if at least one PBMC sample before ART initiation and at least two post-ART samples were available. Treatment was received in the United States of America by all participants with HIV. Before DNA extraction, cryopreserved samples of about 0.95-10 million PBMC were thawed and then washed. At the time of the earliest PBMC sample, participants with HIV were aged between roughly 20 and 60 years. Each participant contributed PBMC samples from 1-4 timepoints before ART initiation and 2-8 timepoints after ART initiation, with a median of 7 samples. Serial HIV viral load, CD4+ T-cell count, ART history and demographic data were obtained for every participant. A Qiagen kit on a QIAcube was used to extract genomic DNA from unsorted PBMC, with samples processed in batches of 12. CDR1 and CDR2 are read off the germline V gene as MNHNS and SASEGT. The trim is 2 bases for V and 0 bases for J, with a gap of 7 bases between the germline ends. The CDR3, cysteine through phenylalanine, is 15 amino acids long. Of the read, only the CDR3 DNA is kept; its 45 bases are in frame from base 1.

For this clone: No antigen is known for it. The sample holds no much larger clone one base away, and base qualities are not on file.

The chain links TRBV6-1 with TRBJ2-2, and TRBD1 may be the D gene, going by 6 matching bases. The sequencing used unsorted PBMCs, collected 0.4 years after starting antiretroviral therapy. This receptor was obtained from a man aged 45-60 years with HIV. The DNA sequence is TGTGCCAGCAGTGAAAACAGGGCGAACACCGGGGAGCTGTTTTTT. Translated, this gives CASSENRANTGELFF.